These T cell receptor beta chains were read from a single sample in a study of Graves' ophthalmopathy and Graves' hyperthyroidism. A single record per CDR3 protein comes from TCRdb applying MiXCR to the multiplex PCR reads. Found here are 400,000 to 450,000 distinct CDR3 sequences, 20% to 25% of them singletons; the top ten hold roughly 3.2%. The sample comprised peripheral blood. The receptors were gathered from a woman aged 18 to 35 with stable Graves' hyperthyroidism. Each CDR3 is given with its conserved first and last residue. D genes are given only for firm matches. The size field is filled for only some rows; it gives once, few, many or a size class.

V gene	D gene	clone size	J gene	CDR3 length	CDR3 DNA	CDR3 protein
TRBV5-1	TRBD2	many	TRBJ2-5	17	TGCGCCAGCAGCGGCGGACTAGCGGGAGGGCCCGCCGAGACCCAGTACTTC	CASSGGLAGGPAETQYF
TRBV12-3/TRBV12-4	NA	many	TRBJ1-2	13	TGTGCCAGCAGTGCGGACAGTCTTGAGGGCTACACCTTC	CASSADSLEGYTF
TRBV7-9	NA	NA	TRBJ2-5	15	TGTGCCAGCAGCTTAGTTTTCCGTTTACAGGAGACCCAGTACTTC	CASSLVFRLQETQYF
TRBV2	TRBD1	NA	TRBJ1-1	14	TGTGCCAGAGGTCGAGGGACAGAGGACACTGAAGCTTTCTTT	CARGRGTEDTEAFF
TRBV5-1	NA	many	TRBJ1-1	14	TGCGCCAGCAGCTTGGACCAGCCTAACACTGAAGCTTTCTTT	CASSLDQPNTEAFF
TRBV7-2	NA	many	TRBJ1-5	15	TGTGCCAGCAGCTTAGTCCGTGGACGCAATCAGCCCCAGCATTTT	CASSLVRGRNQPQHF
TRBV12-3/TRBV12-4	NA	many	TRBJ2-7	13	TGTGCCAGCAGTTTAACCCTCAACCGGGAGCAGTACTTC	CASSLTLNREQYF
TRBV6-2/TRBV6-3	NA	many	TRBJ2-5	15	TGTGCCAGCAGCCAAGGGGGCGCGGGGGAAGAGACCCAGTACTTC	CASSQGGAGEETQYF
TRBV6-1	NA	many	TRBJ2-7	13	TGTGCCAGCAGATCGACATGGCCAGCCGAGCAGTACTTC	CASRSTWPAEQYF
TRBV20-1	NA	many	TRBJ2-7	16	TGCAGTGCTAGAGATATGGAGGCGGAGGGGATCTACGAGCAGTACTTC	CSARDMEAEGIYEQYF
TRBV12-3/TRBV12-4	TRBD2	many	TRBJ2-7	15	TGTGCCAGCAGGCGAGCGGGAGATAGGTTCTACGAGCAGTACTTC	CASRRAGDRFYEQYF
TRBV4-2	TRBD2	many	TRBJ2-5	17	TGTGCCAGCAGCCAGGGGATAGCGGGAGATTTCCAAGAGACCCAGTACTTC	CASSQGIAGDFQETQYF
TRBV30	NA	many	TRBJ1-2	11	TGTGCCTGGAGTGTTGTCTATGGCTACACCTTC	CAWSVVYGYTF
TRBV19	NA	many	TRBJ2-5	15	TGTGCCAGTAGTATGACTATGGGTTCACAAGAGACCCAGTACTTC	CASSMTMGSQETQYF
TRBV6-2/TRBV6-3	NA	many	TRBJ2-5	14	TGTGCCAGCAGCGAACCGGGACAACAAGAGACCCAGTACTTC	CASSEPGQQETQYF
TRBV6-1	NA	many	TRBJ1-1	14	TGTGCCAGCAGCCCCGGCGTAGTGAACACTGAAGCTTTCTTT	CASSPGVVNTEAFF
TRBV29-1	TRBD1	NA	TRBJ2-2	14	TGCAGCGTTCGGGACAGGAGAGCCCCCGGGGAGCTGTTTTTT	CSVRDRRAPGELFF
TRBV7-8	NA	many	TRBJ1-5	15	TGTGCCAGCAGTCCCCGGACACTACTCAATCAGCCCCAGCATTTT	CASSPRTLLNQPQHF
TRBV19	NA	many	TRBJ2-7	14	TGTGCCAGTCGCGGGGCAGGGATGGGGCTCGAGCAGTACTTC	CASRGAGMGLEQYF
TRBV12-3/TRBV12-4	NA	NA	TRBJ1-2	12	TGTGCCAGCAGTTTAGACAAATTTGGCTACACCTTC	CASSLDKFGYTF
TRBV6-2/TRBV6-3	TRBD2	NA	TRBJ2-7	16	TGTGCCAGCAGTGGCCTTACTAGCGGGAGTTCCTACGAGCAGTACTTC	CASSGLTSGSSYEQYF
TRBV20-1	TRBD1	NA	TRBJ2-7	14	TGCAGTGCTAGATTGACAGGGGGTCTCTACGAGCAGTACTTC	CSARLTGGLYEQYF
TRBV6-1	TRBD1	many	TRBJ2-5	16	TGTGCCAGCAGTGAAACCTGGGACAGGGGGCAAGAGACCCAGTACTTC	CASSETWDRGQETQYF
TRBV10-3	NA	NA	TRBJ2-2	15	TGTGCCATCAGTGAGGGAGGGGTCCCGGCCGGGGAGCTGTTTTTT	CAISEGGVPAGELFF
TRBV7-3	TRBD1	many	TRBJ2-7	14	TGTGCCAGCAGCTTAGAGAGGACAGGGAGCGAGCAGTACTTC	CASSLERTGSEQYF
TRBV7-2	NA	many	TRBJ2-7	15	TGTGCCAGCAGCTTAGCGGCACTCAGCTCCTACGAGCAGTACTTC	CASSLAALSSYEQYF
TRBV6-1	NA	many	TRBJ1-5	14	TGTGCCAGCAGGGACAGCGCAGGGGATCAGCCCCAGCATTTT	CASRDSAGDQPQHF
TRBV29-1	TRBD1	many	TRBJ1-2	14	TGCAGCGTTGAAGCGGGGACAGGGGTTTCTGGCTACACCTTC	CSVEAGTGVSGYTF
TRBV11-2	NA	many	TRBJ2-3	13	TGTGCCAGCAGCCCCAGGGCCACAGATACGCAGTATTTT	CASSPRATDTQYF
TRBV27	NA	few	TRBJ2-5	15	TGTGCCAGCAGTCAAACCGGGAGCCCGCAGGAGACCCAGTACTTC	CASSQTGSPQETQYF
TRBV6-5	NA	many	TRBJ1-6	13	TGTGCCAGCGTGGTACAGCGAAATTCACCCCTCCACTTT	CASVVQRNSPLHF
TRBV24-1	TRBD2	many	TRBJ2-4	13	TGTGCCACCGGGCGGGGGGCCAAAAACATTCAGTACTTC	CATGRGAKNIQYF
TRBV9	NA	few	TRBJ1-2	16	TGTGCCAGCAGCGTAGCAAAGGGAGGCGGTAACTATGGCTACACCTTC	CASSVAKGGGNYGYTF